Listed here is a single T cell receptor (beta chain). Its antigen is not identified. These data originate in a study of cytomegalovirus exposure and HLA in healthy donors. General observations from the study: The records held CMV serostatus as the only immune exposure information. Specificity for CMV antigens was confirmed in vitro for a few of the CMV-associated chains. A later analysis showed HLA-associated TCR beta chains outstripping equally common others in clonal expansion.

Participants comprised healthy donors of bone marrow. The CDR3 contains 14 residues. The germline CDR1 and CDR2 sequences are GTSNPN and SVGIG (reference sequence). Trimming took 4 bases from V and 0 from J; bases not matched to a gene: 2. With 60 Vbeta and 13 Jbeta primers, the PCR was carried out. Sequenced by immunoSEQ multiplex PCR; TCRdb stores in-frame clones only, minus some. Of about 100,000 clones listed, more than 75% are singletons. The receptor's source is a woman aged 55-69 years in good health and CMV-seronegative. Source material: PBMCs. V and J are TRBV30 and TRBJ1-4, with 7 nucleotides matching TRBD1. In DNA form, the CDR3 reads TGTGCCTGGACAGGGGGAGCAACTAATGAAAAACTGTTTTTT. This gives the protein CAWTGGATNEKLFF.